The 10 T cell receptor beta chains given below trace back to one sample, sequenced in a study of blood T cell repertoires in COVID-19. Sequencing was performed with immunoSEQ multiplex PCR; in TCRdb, only in-frame clones are kept and a portion is missing. In the table there are 110,000 or so clones, 75% to 90% of which are singletons. Material: peripheral blood. The receptors shown here come from an older woman with COVID-19, enrolled during active disease.

This clone showed up just once. J is TRBJ2-5 and V is TRBV6-5; 14 bases line up with TRBD2. Germline CDR1 and CDR2: MNHEY and SVGAGI. The CDR3 is made up of 15 amino acids. With 10 bases clipped from V and 4 bases from J, the junction kept 8 bases outside the gene matches. CDR3 nucleotides: TGTGCCACCCAGGGACTAGCGGGGGAGTCAGAGACCCAGTACTTC. This gives the protein CATQGLAGESETQYF.

The V gene is TRBV10-1, the J gene TRBJ1-1; TRBD1 matches 8 bases. Germline V gene lookup returns CDR1 WNHNN and CDR2 SYGVQD (reference sequence). Unmatched junction bases numbered 5, after V lost 5 bases and J lost 0 bases. CDR3 size: 15 residues. CDR3: CASSPKTGVNTEAFF. The CDR3 DNA reads as TGCGCCAGCAGTCCAAAGACAGGGGTGAACACTGAAGCTTTCTTT.

V usage is TRBV9 and J usage is TRBJ2-3, with a tentative D call TRBD2 (5 bases). The ends were cut back, 3 bases at V and 1 base at J, with 9 bases in the middle. This CDR3 has 14 residues. Germline loops: CDR1 SGDLS, CDR2 YYNGEE. CDR3 sequence: CASSASLGTDTQYF. The CDR3 DNA follows: TGTGCCAGCAGCGCTAGCTTAGGCACAGATACGCAGTATTTT. Variable domain in full (rest from reference TRBV9 and TRBJ2-3): DSGVTQTPKHLITATGQRVTLRCSPRSGDLSVYWYQQSLDQGLQFLIQYYNGEERAKGNILERFSAQQFPDLHSELNLSSLELGDSALYFCASSASLGTDTQYFGPGTRLTVL.

The chain combines TRBV2 with TRBJ2-5; 8 bases line up with TRBD2. V trimming: 6 bases; J trimming: 2 bases; junction bases outside the gene matches: 8. The germline gives CDR1 SNHLY, CDR2 FYNNEI. The CDR3 consists of 15 residues. CDR3 amino acids: CASRRGAADQETQYF. The CDR3 DNA follows: TGTGCCAGCAGGCGGGGGGCCGCCGATCAAGAGACCCAGTACTTC.

The chain has TRBV5-1 and TRBJ1-6, with TRBD1 matching 9 bases. Unmatched junction bases numbered 3, after V lost 2 bases and J lost 9 bases. The CDR3 is 14 amino acids. Germline CDR1 is SGHRS and CDR2 is YFSETQ. The CDR3 reads CASSFGQGSSPLHF. CDR3 DNA sequence: TGCGCCAGCAGCTTTGGACAGGGGTCTTCACCCCTCCACTTT.

The V gene is TRBV14, the J gene TRBJ1-4; TRBD1 is a possible D gene (5 bases). V dropped 2 bases and J dropped 7 bases, with 11 bases sitting between them. The CDR3 sequence is 14 residues long. Germline V gene sequence: CDR1 SGHDN, CDR2 FVKESK. The CDR3 coding sequence is TGTGCCAGCAGCCAACGGGCGGGGCGTGAAAAACTGTTTTTT. Protein product: CASSQRAGREKLFF.

On this clone: This sample also contains other DNA sequences that code for the same CDR3. This sequence joins TRBV11-2 and TRBJ1-2, with a weak D call TRBD1 (5 bases). V was clipped by 3 bases and J by 2 bases, with 7 bases between them. The CDR3 is 13 residues long. Germline loops: CDR1 SGHAT, CDR2 FQNNGV. The CDR3 nucleotides read TGTGCCAGCAGCTTGGCAGGGAACTATGGCTACACCTTC. It yields the protein CASSLAGNYGYTF.

This chain uses TRBV11-3 with TRBJ2-7; TRBD2 aligns across 10 bases. V lost 5 bases and J lost 6; bases outside the gene matches: 10. The CDR3 loop spans 15 amino acids. CDR1 and CDR2 from the germline V gene are SGHNT and YENEEA. CDR3 DNA sequence: TGTGCCAGCAGCCCCACCCCAGCGGGGGGGGGCGAGCAGTACTTC. Its translation: CASSPTPAGGGEQYF. The whole variable domain, remainder taken from reference TRBV11-3 and TRBJ2-7, is EAGVVQSPRYKIIEKKQPVAFWCNPISGHNTLYWYLQNLGQGPELLIRYENEEAVDDSQLPKDRFSAERLKGVDSTLKIQPAELGDSAVYLCASSPTPAGGGEQYFGPGTRLTVT.

V is TRBV3-1 (or the pseudogene TRBV3-2) and J is TRBJ2-1, with D hard to call. Trimming removed 7 bases at V and 9 bases at J, with 13 bases between. The CDR3 has 12 amino acids. Germline V CDR1 and CDR2: LGHDT, YNNKEL (reference sequence). In DNA form, the CDR3 reads TGTGCCAGCAACCTTGGCGGCGGTGAGCAGTTCTTC. This translates into CASNLGGGEQFF.

The V and J genes are TRBV29-1 and TRBJ2-3; 7 positions agree with TRBD2. The CDR3 totals 14 residues. Germline V gene sequence: CDR1 SQVTM, CDR2 ANQGSEA. Trimming took 6 bases from V and 1 from J; bases not matched to a gene: 7. The CDR3, as DNA: TGCAGCGTGTCCGCGGGGGATGGCACAGATACGCAGTATTTT. It specifies CSVSAGDGTDTQYF.